Given below is one TCR beta chain in context. What antigen it recognizes has not been identified. It has no much larger one-base neighbor in the sample; base qualities were not kept. Each collaborating institution followed its own protocols to collect whole blood in K2EDTA tubes. For TCRbeta analysis, collaborator samples were shipped as frozen whole blood, as isolated PBMCs, or as DNA extracted from either sample type. The immunoSEQ Assay, a bias-controlled multiplex PCR, was used to amplify TCRbeta CDR3 regions from genomic DNA. In the paper's pipeline: The number of nucleated cells in each sample was estimated from the amplification of reference gene primers within the assay. To quantify the absolute abundance of each unique TCRbeta CDR3 rearrangement, sequence reads were collapsed and filtered. For each sample, productive Simpson clonality was calculated by taking the square root of Simpson's diversity index across productive rearrangements. Entries here come from immuneACCESS through TCRdb and include only in-frame sequences with V and J called. Some clones fail to appear in such tables; in the studies checked, an unresolved V gene covers under half of the shortfall, and the cause of the remainder is unknown. V, J and clone size are taken as reported in that table, and D and trimming were inferred from the DNA itself. In all, the sample holds approximately 150,000 clones, and almost 80% of those were seen once. Jointly, the top ten make up approximately 8.6% of the sample.

The data stem from a study of blood T cell repertoires in COVID-19 (dated by TCRdb to 2019 to 2021). Context from the whole study: Collaborator samples came from the United States, Italy and Spain and covered acute and convalescent phases of COVID-19. The prospective study material was composed of cDNA or gDNA derived from T cells, B-cell-depleted T cells, or PBMCs. The dataset comprised deeply sampled blood TCRbeta repertoires from subjects exposed to, actively infected with, or recovered from COVID-19. The repertoires were made available in a free public database intended to serve as a resource for research on the immune response to SARS-CoV-2. The samples were drawn from the first 160 participants of the ongoing ImmuneRACE study and from under 1,500 subjects provided by 6 global collaborators. Nearly every sample came with metadata listing a de-identified subject ID, COVID-19 status, age in years and sex. Where available, HLA class I and class II types were taken from metadata supplied by the sample provider and were not determined by assay-based typing.

What the study reported, not specific to this receptor: How much clinical and demographic metadata was included differed by source and by participant, and the metadata was provided uncurated.

Trimmed from V: 0 bases; trimmed from J: 4 bases; junction bases lacking a gene match: 2. The germline V gene sets CDR1 to MNHEY and CDR2 to SVGEGT. The CDR3, from cysteine to phenylalanine, totals 15 residues. Kept here is only the CDR3 DNA, which spans 45 bases and is read in frame from base 1. The sample consisted of peripheral blood. Here the chain combines TRBV6-2 or TRBV6-3 and TRBJ1-4, with TRBD1 matching 7 junction bases. This TCR was recovered from a man aged 50-60 years with active or convalescent COVID-19. At the DNA level, the sequence is TGTGCCAGCAGTTACTCCGGGACAGTTAATGAAAAACTGTTTTTT. This is translated as CASSYSGTVNEKLFF.